Listed below are T cell receptor beta chains from one sample, sequenced in a study of technical replicates of blood from a handful of donors. Profiled with immunoSEQ multiplex PCR; TCRdb holds only in-frame clones, not every one. The table records about 76,000 clones, 91% of them present only once. Sequencing was performed on T cells isolated from PBMCs. Source of these receptors: a human donor in good health. CDR3s include the opening cysteine and the closing phenylalanine or tryptophan. D genes are given only for firm matches. Where a row states a size, it is once, few, many or the class of an expanded clone; other rows omit it.

clone_size d_call j_call v_call cdr3_aa cdr3_nt
once - TRBJ1-2 TRBV6-5 CATGRTAINYGYTF TGTGCCACCGGTAGGACAGCCATTAACTATGGCTACACCTTC
- TRBD1 TRBJ2-5 TRBV5-5 CASIRGTGQETQYF TGTGCCAGCATTAGGGGGACAGGTCAAGAGACCCAGTACTTC
once - TRBJ2-1 TRBV4-1 CASSQATGFSNEQFF TGCGCCAGCAGCCAAGCGACGGGGTTTAGCAATGAGCAGTTCTTC
- - TRBJ1-6 TRBV6-5 CASSSRPGQSGSPLHF TGTGCCAGCAGTTCCCGTCCGGGACAATCGGGTTCACCCCTCCACTTT
- - TRBJ2-5 TRBV5-4 CASSLIASGQETQYF TGTGCCAGCAGCCTGATTGCTAGTGGCCAAGAGACCCAGTACTTC
- - TRBJ1-5 TRBV6-1 CASSGNRGGQQPQHF TGTGCCAGCAGTGGCAATAGGGGTGGGCAGCAGCCCCAGCATTTT
- - TRBJ2-7 TRBV7-3 CASSLFTRSSGLYEQYF TGTGCCAGCAGCTTATTCACCAGATCCAGCGGGCTTTACGAGCAGTACTTC
- - TRBJ2-7 TRBV7-9 CASSLAGSLYEQYF TGTGCCAGCAGCTTAGCGGGCAGCCTCTACGAGCAGTACTTC
- TRBD2 TRBJ2-3 TRBV7-2 CASSFIVLADTQYF TGTGCCAGCAGCTTCATCGTACTAGCGGATACGCAGTATTTT
- - TRBJ1-1 TRBV10-3 CAISESRGGEAEAFF TGTGCCATCAGTGAGTCTAGGGGGGGCGAGGCTGAAGCTTTCTTT
- - TRBJ1-2 TRBV10-3 CAIRNRVAGGYTF TGTGCCATCAGGAACAGGGTAGCGGGGGGCTACACCTTC
- - TRBJ1-2 TRBV6-5 CASSYSPRVSNYGYTF TGTGCCAGCAGTTACTCCCCCAGGGTTTCCAACTATGGCTACACCTTC
- TRBD1 TRBJ1-6 TRBV5-6 CASSPWTGVGNSPLHF TGTGCCAGCAGCCCGTGGACAGGGGTAGGGAATTCACCCCTCCACTTT
- - TRBJ1-2 TRBV10-3 CAISESGTGYGGYTF TGTGCCATCAGTGAGTCGGGCACAGGGTATGGTGGCTACACCTTC
few TRBD1 TRBJ1-1 TRBV19 CASSILGTGEAFF TGTGCCAGTAGTATACTCGGGACAGGGGAAGCTTTCTTT
- - TRBJ1-1 TRBV18 CASSPRRTEAFF TGTGCCAGCTCACCGCGTAGAACTGAAGCTTTCTTT
- - TRBJ2-7 TRBV10-3 CAISESTGHGTYEQYF TGTGCCATCAGTGAGTCAACAGGACATGGGACCTACGAGCAGTACTTC